Below, 3 T cell receptor beta chains from the same sample are listed, as sequenced in a study of blood T cells in healthy people across ages. With a J-beta primer mix and a sample-barcoded 5' primer, a second PCR ran 7 to 11 cycles. TCRdb re-called the 5' RACE reads with MiXCR, one entry per CDR3 protein. The sample lists hundreds of thousands of distinct CDR3 sequences, around 43% occurring once. The specimen was blood. Receptors originate from a man aged 60 to 75 in good health.

This clonotype was counted a few times. The chain has TRBV6-5 and TRBJ1-2, with a weak D call TRBD1 (5 bases). With 8 bases removed from V and 2 bases from J, the gap between germline ends came to 15 bases. The germline V gene has CDR1 MNHEY and CDR2 SVGAGI. This CDR3 spans 14 amino acids. CDR3 region: CASGEGMGNYGYTF. The CDR3 DNA sequence: TGTGCCAGCGGGGAGGGGATGGGGAACTATGGCTACACCTTC.

Concerning this clonotype itself: Compared with germline, one end of the junction differs, possibly owing to a read error. V usage is TRBV20-1 and J usage is TRBJ2-7; D ambiguous. The CDR3 is 14 residues long. Germline CDR1 DFQATT, CDR2 SNEGSKA (reference sequence). CDR3 loop: CSASRAASSYKQYF. For the CDR3, the DNA is TGCAGTGCTAGTAGGGCAGCCAGCTCCTACAAGCAGTACTTC.

The chain employs TRBV5-1 and TRBJ2-7; TRBD1 or TRBD2 may be the D gene (5 bases each). Germline-derived CDR1 and CDR2 are SGHRS and YFSETQ. Trimming stripped 4 bases from V and 5 bases from J, with 19 bases between. The length of the CDR3 is 15 residues. The CDR3 DNA is TGCGCCAGCAGCCAGACCGGCAGGGAAGCGGACGAGCAGTACTTC. Residues: CASSQTGREADEQYF.